The subject of this entry is one T cell receptor (beta chain). The data were obtained in a study of blood T cell repertoires in COVID-19. Libraries were prepared by immunoSEQ multiplex PCR; TCRdb keeps only in-frame clonotypes and omits some of them. The sample has hundreds of thousands of clones; 80% to 90% are singletons. The J segment lost 5 bases and the V segment lost 7 bases, leaving 3 bases of the junction unmatched. This CDR3 contains 13 residues. Germline CDR1 and CDR2: KGHDR and SFDVKD. The clonotype was recovered from a woman between 25 and 40 years old with acute or convalescent COVID-19. The specimen sequenced was peripheral blood. The chain employs TRBV24-1 and TRBJ2-2, with TRBD2 matching over 7 bases. In DNA, the CDR3 is TGTGCCACCAGCGCGGGGGTTACCGGGGAGCTGTTTTTT. It translates to CATSAGVTGELFF.